This T cell receptor (beta chain) originates from a study of T cells in localized non-small cell lung cancer. Repertoires were generated with immunoSEQ multiplex PCR, while TCRdb's copy carries only in-frame clones and drops some. The table has 2,500 to 3,500 clones, approximately 21% seen once. Germline V CDR1 and CDR2: MNHGY, SAAAGT. This CDR3 has 14 residues. Unmatched junction bases numbered 7, after V lost 4 bases and J lost 7 bases. This clone has a handful of counts. The specimen was lung tumor tissue, collected before any cancer treatment. This TCR derives from an older male donor with stage II squamous cell lung carcinoma. The chain combines TRBV6-8 with TRBJ1-2; TRBD1 matches at 9 bases. CDR3 loop: CASSSDRGWFGYTF. Here the CDR3 DNA reads TGTGCCAGCAGTTCGGACAGGGGTTGGTTTGGCTACACCTTC.